The rows below give T cell receptor beta chains drawn from one sample of a study of CD8 T cells in ankylosing spondylitis. TCRdb called the 5' RACE reads again in MiXCR, with one record for every CDR3 protein. The sample includes about 320,000 distinct CDR3 sequences, roughly 10% of them seen just once. Sequencing was carried out using blood, either unsorted or a sorted T cell fraction (not recorded which). The source is a female donor with ankylosing spondylitis or in good health (not recorded which). Each CDR3 is given with its conserved first and last residue. D genes are given only for firm matches. For some rows the clone size is stated as once, few or many, or as a class when expanded; others skip it.

d_call j_call v_call clone_size cdr3_nt cdr3_aa
NA TRBJ2-1 TRBV5-1 many TGCGCCAGCAGCTTGAATTTTCGGGACAACTCCTACAATGAGCAGTTCTTC CASSLNFRDNSYNEQFF
TRBD1 TRBJ1-6 TRBV12-3/TRBV12-4 many TGTGCCAGCAGTTCCGGACAGGGTACGGGCTATAATTCACCCCTCCACTTT CASSSGQGTGYNSPLHF
NA TRBJ1-5 TRBV28 many TGTGCCAGCACCCCTAGAGGGGGGTTTAGCAATCAGCCCCAGCATTTT CASTPRGGFSNQPQHF
TRBD2 TRBJ2-3 TRBV5-6 many TGTGCCAGCAGGGACGGGAGGAGGGGCACAGATACGCAGTATTTT CASRDGRRGTDTQYF
NA TRBJ2-1 TRBV7-9 NA TGTGCCAGCAACTTAGCAGGCTCCTACAATGAGCAGTTCTTC CASNLAGSYNEQFF
NA TRBJ1-5 TRBV18 many TGTGCCAGCTCGCCCTGGGCCCTGGGCGGCAATCAGCCCCAGCATTTT CASSPWALGGNQPQHF
TRBD1 TRBJ1-1 TRBV7-8 many TGTGCCAGCAGCTCTAGCCCACAGGGGATGGGCACTGAAGCTTTCTTT CASSSSPQGMGTEAFF
NA TRBJ2-3 TRBV7-8 few TGTGCCAGCAGCTTAGTTCGGTCCCGGCAGGACCCCACAGATACGCAGTATTTT CASSLVRSRQDPTDTQYF
NA TRBJ2-2 TRBV6-1 many TGTGCCAGCAGCCCCGCTAACACCGGGGAGCTGTTTTTT CASSPANTGELFF
NA TRBJ1-1 TRBV20-1 many TGCAGTGCTAGAGATCGAGTTGCCTTGACGAGGGCTTTCTTT CSARDRVALTRAFF